This entry lists 20 T cell receptor beta chains sequenced from one sample in a study of T-cell reconstitution after alpha-beta-depleted transplantation in children. Unique molecular identifiers were used to barcode this TCRbeta library. TCRdb fed the PCR reads into MiXCR, producing one record per CDR3 protein. The sample yields some 300,000 distinct CDR3 sequences, around 10% seen once. This specimen consisted of PBMCs, obtained before TCRalphabeta/CD19-depleted stem cell transplant. The receptor set was obtained from a boy under two years old with acute myeloid leukemia, due to receive a stem cell transplant.

This clonotype has a count of ten or more. The V call is TRBV9, the J call TRBJ2-1, with 9 bases lining up with TRBD1. V was clipped by 2 bases and J by 7 bases; unmatched bases: 1. Per the germline V gene, CDR1 is SGDLS and CDR2 is YYNGEE. The CDR3 consists of 13 residues. CDR3 sequence: CASSVGQGNEQFF. The CDR3, as DNA: TGTGCCAGCAGCGTGGGACAGGGAAATGAGCAGTTCTTC.

The sample holds many counts of this clonotype. The rearrangement uses TRBV11-2 and TRBJ2-3; 9 positions agree with TRBD2. The trim removed 2 bases at V and 4 bases at J, leaving 4 bases unmatched. This CDR3 is 15 amino acids long. The germline V gene has CDR1 SGHAT and CDR2 FQNNGV. In DNA form, the CDR3 reads TGTGCCAGCAGCTTAATAGGACTAGCGCCAGATACGCAGTATTTT. Residues: CASSLIGLAPDTQYF.

This clonotype occurred many times. The V gene is TRBV5-1, the J gene TRBJ2-2, with D possibly being TRBD1 (6 bases). Trimming shortened V by 7 bases and J by 4 bases, and 17 bases separated the two germline ends. Germline CDR1 reads SGHRS; CDR2 reads YFSETQ. There are 15 residues in the CDR3. The CDR3 spells CASRAGTPFTGELFF. CDR3 DNA sequence: TGCGCCAGCCGCGCCGGGACACCATTCACCGGGGAGCTGTTTTTT.

Comments on this clonotype: This sequence may be a read error, since a much larger clone differs from it by one base. The chain combines TRBV5-1 with TRBJ2-5, with no clear D. V gave up 2 bases and J gave up 5 bases, with 7 bases separating them. This CDR3 region has 12 residues. CDR1 and CDR2 (germline): SGHRS, YFSETQ. Written as DNA, the CDR3 is TGCGCCAGCAGCTTAAGCTGGGAGACCCAGTACTTC. Amino acids: CASSLSWETQYF.

This chain connects TRBV6-5 to TRBJ2-1; TRBD2 matches 10 bases. Germline CDR1 reads MNHEY; CDR2 reads SVGAGI. This CDR3 is 15 amino acids long. The V segment lost 7 bases and the J segment 3 bases; nucleotides outside the gene matches: 6. DNA of the CDR3: TGTGCCAGCACCGGGCTAGCGGGGGACTACAATGAGCAGTTCTTC. Translating gives CASTGLAGDYNEQFF.

The sample holds many counts of this clonotype. V usage is TRBV10-2 and J usage is TRBJ2-1; 10 nucleotides match TRBD2. This CDR3 is 14 amino acids long. V was pared by 6 bases and J by 2 bases, with 1 base of the junction left unmatched. The V gene's germline CDR1 is WSHSY and CDR2 SAAADI. The CDR3 here is CASRLAGTYNEQFF. The CDR3 nucleotides are TGCGCCAGCAGACTAGCGGGAACCTACAATGAGCAGTTCTTC.

This clonotype was observed at least ten times. This rearrangement joins TRBV3-1 to TRBJ2-3; either TRBD1 or TRBD2 may fit D (6 bases each). The germline V gene encodes CDR1 LGHDT and CDR2 YNNKEL (reference sequence). The CDR3 spans 14 residues. V was trimmed by 1 base and J by 2 bases, leaving 7 bases between them. CDR3 sequence (DNA): TGTGCCAGCAGCCAAGGGGGGGCCACAGATACGCAGTATTTT. Translated, it gives CASSQGGATDTQYF.

In its sample, this clonotype was seen a few times. This chain uses TRBV6-5 with TRBJ2-7, with 8 bases matching TRBD2. CDR3 length: 18 residues. J was trimmed by 2 bases and V by 0 bases; bases with no gene match: 12. The germline V gene has CDR1 MNHEY and CDR2 SVGAGI. The CDR3 is CASSYSGLGPPGTYEQYF. The CDR3 DNA is TGTGCCAGCAGTTACTCGGGACTAGGTCCGCCGGGTACCTACGAGCAGTACTTC.

This clonotype was counted many times. The rearrangement uses TRBV11-3 and TRBJ2-5; D is uncertain. Germline V gene data show CDR1 as SGHNT and CDR2 as YENEEA. The ends were cut back, 5 bases at V and 3 bases at J, with 16 bases in the middle. The CDR3 is 15 amino acids. CDR3 sequence (DNA): TGTGCCAGCAGCCCCCTCCTTGGATTAAAAGAGACCCAGTACTTC. Residues: CASSPLLGLKETQYF.

The chain carries TRBV19 and TRBJ1-2, with D unresolved. This CDR3 region has 14 residues. V gave up 1 base and J gave up 4 bases, with 10 bases separating them. From germline, CDR1 is LNHDA and CDR2 SQIVND (reference sequence). CDR3 loop: CASSIGAVSYGYTF. CDR3 DNA: TGTGCCAGTAGTATAGGGGCAGTTAGCTATGGCTACACCTTC.

The CDR3, as DNA: TGTGCCAGTAGTACAGGGGGCCCGAACACTGAAGCTTTCTTT. This codes for CASSTGGPNTEAFF. The V and J genes are TRBV19 and TRBJ1-1; 8 nucleotides line up with TRBD1. CDR1 is LNHDA and CDR2 is SQIVND in the germline V gene (reference sequence). With 4 bases clipped from V and 1 base from J, the junction kept 2 bases outside the gene matches. The CDR3 is 14 residues long. The whole variable domain, filled in from reference TRBV19 and TRBJ1-1, reads DGGITQSPKYLFRKEGQNVTLSCEQNLNHDAMYWYRQDPGQGLRLIYYSQIVNDFQKGDIAEGYSVSREKKESFPLTVTSAQKNPTAFYLCASSTGGPNTEAFFGQGTRLTVV.

This clonotype came up many times. V gene TRBV12-3 or TRBV12-4 combines with J gene TRBJ2-2, with 8 bases that match TRBD1. The CDR3 totals 16 residues. V was clipped by 5 bases and J by 0 bases; unmatched bases: 5. Here the CDR3 DNA reads TGTGCCAGCAGTATACAGGGGGGTTCGAACACCGGGGAGCTGTTTTTT. This sequence encodes CASSIQGGSNTGELFF.

This chain links TRBV12-3 or TRBV12-4 with TRBJ2-1; D uncertain. The V and J ends lost 6 bases and 0 bases respectively, with 18 bases between them. This CDR3 has 17 amino acids. The CDR3 protein is CASSYPNGRSSYNEQFF. Written as DNA, the CDR3 is TGTGCCAGCAGCTATCCCAACGGGCGAAGCTCCTACAATGAGCAGTTCTTC.

This clonotype appeared once. This may be a read error: a much more frequent sequence differs by one nucleotide. The chain has TRBV7-3 and TRBJ2-5; 12 positions match TRBD2. The V gene's germline CDR1 is SGHTA and CDR2 FQGTGA. J was trimmed by 5 bases and V by 5 bases; bases with no gene match: 15. The CDR3 sequence is 18 residues long. The CDR3 spells CASSVGIGGTSGHETQYF. The CDR3 DNA is TGTGCCAGCAGCGTGGGGATCGGGGGGACTAGCGGGCATGAGACCCAGTACTTC.

In its sample, this clonotype was seen many times. This rearrangement joins TRBV4-3 to TRBJ2-2; perhaps TRBD1 as D (5 bases). Germline CDR1 LGHNA, CDR2 YSLEER. CDR3 length: 16 amino acids. Trimming left V 0 bases short and J 6 bases short, with 14 bases between. CDR3 in DNA: TGCGCCAGCAGCCAAGATGGGGCAGGGATAGCCGGGGAGCTGTTTTTT. Protein product: CASSQDGAGIAGELFF.

This clonotype was detected only a few times. This chain links TRBV23-1 with TRBJ1-4; 7 nucleotides align to TRBD1. TRBV23-1 is an ORF, and what it does is uncertain. V gave up 3 bases and J gave up 6 bases; unmatched junction bases: 4. This CDR3 is built from 14 residues. CDR3 coding DNA: TGCGCCAGCAGTCACGACAGGGAGGATGAAAAACTGTTTTTT. Translated: CASSHDREDEKLFF.

At least ten counts were recorded for this clonotype. The chain couples TRBV10-3 to TRBJ2-7; D perhaps matches TRBD2 (5 bases). Trimming took off 6 bases at V and 0 bases at J, with 6 bases between the two ends. From germline, CDR1 is ENHRY and CDR2 SYGVKD. CDR3 size: 12 residues. This CDR3 is CAIRGSSYEQYF. For the CDR3, the DNA is TGTGCCATCAGAGGGAGCTCCTACGAGCAGTACTTC.

Turning to this clonotype: A much larger clone is a single base away; this may be a read error. The CDR3 DNA sequence: TGTGCCAGCAGTTACGCGGTGGCAGATACGCAGTATTTT. Protein product: CASSYAVADTQYF. The V gene is TRBV6-5, the J gene TRBJ2-3; the D is unclear. The germline V and J ends were trimmed by 2 bases and 4 bases, with 7 bases remaining between them. Germline V CDR1 and CDR2: MNHEY, SVGAGI. The CDR3 is 13 residues long.

In its sample, this clonotype was seen many times. The V and J genes are TRBV6-4 and TRBJ2-1, with D hard to call. Germline CDR1 reads MRHNA; CDR2 reads SNTAGT. This CDR3 contains 16 residues. V lost 0 bases to trimming and J lost 0 bases, with 9 bases between them. CDR3 protein: CASSDSAASSYNEQFF. The CDR3 nucleotides are TGTGCCAGCAGTGACTCGGCGGCCTCCTCCTACAATGAGCAGTTCTTC.

This clonotype showed up many times. The rearrangement joins TRBV9 to TRBJ2-2; D not certain. The germline gives CDR1 SGDLS, CDR2 YYNGEE. The CDR3 has 14 residues. The V gene lost 1 base and the J gene lost 2 bases, with 6 bases spanning the gap. The CDR3 reads CASSVQANTGELFF. The CDR3 nucleotides are TGTGCCAGCAGCGTACAGGCCAACACCGGGGAGCTGTTTTTT.